Shown below are 21 T cell receptor beta chains from a single sample sequenced in a study of OX40 agonist ivuxolimab in advanced cancers. Clones were read by immunoSEQ multiplex PCR, and TCRdb kept only the in-frame ones, dropping some. This sample carries around 97,000 clones, more than 80% of them seen once, and the ten largest clones take 4.5% to 5.5%. The specimen comprised CD4+ or CD8+ T cells sorted from blood, sampled in a trial of the OX40 agonist ivuxolimab. The receptors were gathered from an adult with an advanced solid tumor such as melanoma, head and neck, liver or kidney cancer.

The chain combines TRBV7-2 with TRBJ2-1; D unclear. Per germline, CDR1 SGHTA and CDR2 FQGNSA. V lost 5 bases and J lost 9, with 11 bases in between. The CDR3 runs to 12 residues. CDR3 residues: CASSPWWGEQFF. CDR3 sequence (DNA): TGTGCCAGCAGCCCCTGGTGGGGTGAGCAGTTCTTC.

V gene TRBV7-9 combines with J gene TRBJ1-1, with D unclear. From germline, CDR1 is SEHNR and CDR2 FQNEAQ (reference sequence). Trimming shortened V by 2 bases and J by 2 bases, and 6 bases separated the two germline ends. This CDR3 spans 13 amino acids. The CDR3 is CASSLSGNTEAFF. CDR3 in DNA: TGTGCCAGCAGCTTAAGCGGAAACACTGAAGCTTTCTTT.

The chain is built from TRBV4-3 and TRBJ2-3; 11 nucleotides line up with TRBD1. The germline V gene has CDR1 LGHNA and CDR2 YSLEER. The trim removed 5 bases at V and 5 bases at J, leaving 9 bases unmatched. The CDR3 has 16 amino acids. The CDR3 spells CASSSWTGGAGDTQYF. The CDR3 nucleotides are TGCGCCAGCAGCTCCTGGACAGGGGGCGCGGGAGATACGCAGTATTTT.

This clone was counted a few times. This chain links TRBV6-5 with TRBJ2-7, with D tentatively TRBD2 (6 bases). This CDR3 comprises 15 residues. From germline, CDR1 is MNHEY and CDR2 SVGAGI. With 6 bases removed from V and 7 bases from J, the gap between germline ends came to 22 bases. The CDR3 loop is CASSLQGRAGGEQYF. The CDR3 nucleotides are TGTGCCAGCAGCCTCCAGGGACGGGCCGGGGGTGAGCAGTACTTC.

This clone was picked up one time. The V call is TRBV18, the J call TRBJ2-4; maybe TRBD2 (6 bases). CDR1 and CDR2 (germline): KGHSH, LQKENI. V lost 1 base and J lost 9, with 13 bases in between. The CDR3 is made up of 14 amino acids. CDR3 in DNA: TGTGCCAGCTCACCACGTACGGGAGTTAGCATTCAGTACTTC. It codes for CASSPRTGVSIQYF. The variable domain in full, with the rest retrieved from reference TRBV18 and TRBJ2-4, is NAGVMQNPRHLVRRRGQEARLRCSPMKGHSHVYWYRQLPEEGLKFMVYLQKENIIDESGMPKERFSAEFPKEGPSILRIQQVVRGDSAAYFCASSPRTGVSIQYFGAGTRLSVL.

The chain joins TRBV2 to TRBJ2-7, with 9 bases fitting TRBD2. The CDR3 consists of 14 residues. V lost 4 bases and J lost 5; bases outside the gene matches: 6. Germline V gene sequence: CDR1 SNHLY, CDR2 FYNNEI. The CDR3, as DNA: TGTGCCAGCAGTGTTGGGACTAGCACCGACGAGCAGTACTTC. This sequence encodes CASSVGTSTDEQYF.

This clone was observed a few times. The chain recombines TRBV11-2 with TRBJ1-5; 10 nucleotides align to TRBD1. After removal of 5 bases from V and 6 bases from J, the junction contained 4 bases not matched to a gene. The CDR3 length is 14 residues. From germline, CDR1 is SGHAT and CDR2 FQNNGV. This CDR3 is CASSTGTGAQPQHF. The CDR3 coding sequence is TGTGCCAGCAGCACCGGGACAGGGGCTCAGCCCCAGCATTTT.

The chain carries TRBV7-9 and TRBJ1-6; no definite D call. Per germline, CDR1 SEHNR and CDR2 FQNEAQ (reference sequence). This CDR3 comprises 15 residues. Trimming took off 8 bases at V and 2 bases at J, with 13 bases between the two ends. CDR3 protein: CASSGDQAYNSPLHF. Written as DNA, the CDR3 is TGTGCCAGCTCGGGAGACCAGGCCTATAATTCACCCCTCCACTTT. Full variable domain (remainder filled in from reference TRBV7-9 and TRBJ1-6): DTGVSQNPRHKITKRGQNVTFRCDPISEHNRLYWYRQTLGQGPEFLTYFQNEAQLEKSRLLSDRFSAERPKGSFSTLEIQRTEQGDSAMYLCASSGDQAYNSPLHFGNGTRLTVT.

This chain uses TRBV18 with TRBJ2-7; weak D call: TRBD2 (5 bases). Trimming stripped 1 base from V and 4 bases from J, with 8 bases between. The CDR3 loop spans 13 amino acids. Germline V lookup: CDR1 KGHSH, CDR2 LQKENI. The CDR3 DNA reads as TGTGCCAGCTCACCACTTACGGGATACGAGCAGTACTTC. Encoded protein: CASSPLTGYEQYF.

The chain carries TRBV6-5 and TRBJ1-2, with D possibly being TRBD1 (6 bases). CDR3 length: 14 residues. Germline V gene data show CDR1 as MNHEY and CDR2 as SVGAGI. V was trimmed by 4 bases and J by 3 bases, leaving 12 bases between them. Here the CDR3 DNA reads TGTGCCAGCAGTTGGGGGGGCCTTGACTATGGCTACACCTTC. It is translated as CASSWGGLDYGYTF.

In this sample, this clone turned up a few times. The chain combines TRBV5-4 with TRBJ1-3; TRBD1 matches at 8 bases. Germline V gene data show CDR1 as SGHNT and CDR2 as YYREEE (reference sequence). The CDR3 has 17 amino acids. V shed 0 bases and J 1 base; nucleotides not matched to a gene: 6. In DNA form, the CDR3 reads TGTGCCAGCAGCTTGGGCAGGGGGCCGGGATCTGGAAACACCATATATTTT. As protein: CASSLGRGPGSGNTIYF.

The rearrangement links TRBV4-3 to TRBJ1-1; 8 bases map to TRBD1. CDR3 size: 14 residues. J was trimmed by 3 bases and V by 4 bases; bases with no gene match: 4. The V gene's germline CDR1 is LGHNA and CDR2 YSLEER. CDR3 loop: CASSRGTGDTEAFF. The CDR3 DNA sequence: TGCGCCAGCAGCCGAGGGACAGGAGACACTGAAGCTTTCTTT.

The chain carries TRBV15 and TRBJ2-4; TRBD1 is a possible D gene (6 bases). V lost 3 bases to trimming and J lost 5 bases, with 8 bases between them. The CDR3 is made up of 13 amino acids. Germline CDR1 reads LNHNV; CDR2 reads YYDKDF (reference sequence). The DNA of the CDR3 is TGTGCCACCAGCAGGGACAGACAAAACATTCAGTACTTC. Protein sequence: CATSRDRQNIQYF.

This clone was counted a single time. The V gene is TRBV18, the J gene TRBJ1-1; the D is unclear. The CDR3 loop spans 16 amino acids. Between the trimmed V and J ends, which lost 6 bases and 1 base, there was a span of 18 bases. Germline-derived CDR1 and CDR2 are KGHSH and LQKENI. The CDR3 nucleotides read TGTGCCAGCTCCCCCTCTTCGAAAGCGCCGAACACTGAAGCTTTCTTT. This codes for CASSPSSKAPNTEAFF.

V is TRBV19 and J is TRBJ2-7, with 8 bases identical to TRBD2. This CDR3 contains 13 residues. The germline CDR1 and CDR2 sequences are LNHDA and SQIVND (reference sequence). The junction had 5 bases not matched to a gene; V was cut back by 9 bases and J by 1 base. Written as DNA, the CDR3 is TGTGCCAGCGGAGCGGGAGCATCCTACGAGCAGTACTTC. Its translation: CASGAGASYEQYF.

The chain links TRBV5-6 to TRBJ2-7; D is perhaps TRBD2 (6 bases). The CDR3 contains 13 residues. Trimming shortened V by 0 bases and J by 9 bases, and 13 bases separated the two germline ends. CDR1 SGHDT and CDR2 YYEEEE come from the germline V gene. The CDR3 region has the DNA TGTGCCAGCAGCTTGGTGGAGGGACCGGGGCAGTACTTC. It encodes CASSLVEGPGQYF.

The V and J genes are TRBV4-1 and TRBJ2-3; TRBD2 might be the D (5 bases). This CDR3 comprises 17 residues. Trimming left V 1 base short and J 1 base short, with 15 bases between. From germline, CDR1 is MGHRA and CDR2 YSYEKL. The CDR3 sequence: CASSQARAGRGTDTQYF. CDR3 nucleotide sequence: TGCGCCAGCAGCCAAGCCCGGGCGGGCCGGGGCACAGATACGCAGTATTTT.

This sequence joins TRBV19 and TRBJ2-3; D is possibly TRBD2 (7 bases). The CDR3 has 14 amino acids. The V end was cut by 9 bases, the J end by 3 bases, with 16 bases between. Germline CDR1 and CDR2: LNHDA and SQIVND (reference sequence). CDR3 sequence reads: CASRRGGPTDTQYF. The CDR3 region has the DNA TGTGCCAGCCGAAGGGGGGGCCCGACAGATACGCAGTATTTT.

The rearrangement joins TRBV5-1 to TRBJ1-1; 10 bases fit TRBD1. With V trimmed by 4 bases and J by 2 bases, 14 bases remained unmatched. CDR3 length: 18 residues. CDR1 is SGHRS, CDR2 YFSETQ, per germline. CDR3 sequence: CASSLSPGTGDSNTEAFF. DNA for the CDR3: TGCGCCAGCAGCCTGTCCCCCGGGACAGGGGATAGTAACACTGAAGCTTTCTTT.

The chain has TRBV5-1 and TRBJ2-1; possible D gene TRBD2, 6 bases. The CDR3 is 13 residues long. Germline V gene data show CDR1 as SGHRS and CDR2 as YFSETQ. The V and J ends lost 4 bases and 4 bases respectively, with 9 bases between them. CDR3 amino acids: CASSTGTYNEQFF. DNA of the CDR3: TGCGCCAGCAGCACCGGGACTTACAATGAGCAGTTCTTC.

This chain joins TRBV5-1 and TRBJ1-6; 9 bases are a match to TRBD1. The CDR3 spans 17 residues. Trimming at V came to 0 bases and at J to 7 bases, leaving 8 bases not matched to a gene. The germline CDR1 and CDR2 sequences are SGHRS and YFSETQ. CDR3 DNA sequence: TGCGCCAGCAGCTTGGACGGACAGGGGAGAGGAAATTCACCCCTCCACTTT. It is translated as CASSLDGQGRGNSPLHF.